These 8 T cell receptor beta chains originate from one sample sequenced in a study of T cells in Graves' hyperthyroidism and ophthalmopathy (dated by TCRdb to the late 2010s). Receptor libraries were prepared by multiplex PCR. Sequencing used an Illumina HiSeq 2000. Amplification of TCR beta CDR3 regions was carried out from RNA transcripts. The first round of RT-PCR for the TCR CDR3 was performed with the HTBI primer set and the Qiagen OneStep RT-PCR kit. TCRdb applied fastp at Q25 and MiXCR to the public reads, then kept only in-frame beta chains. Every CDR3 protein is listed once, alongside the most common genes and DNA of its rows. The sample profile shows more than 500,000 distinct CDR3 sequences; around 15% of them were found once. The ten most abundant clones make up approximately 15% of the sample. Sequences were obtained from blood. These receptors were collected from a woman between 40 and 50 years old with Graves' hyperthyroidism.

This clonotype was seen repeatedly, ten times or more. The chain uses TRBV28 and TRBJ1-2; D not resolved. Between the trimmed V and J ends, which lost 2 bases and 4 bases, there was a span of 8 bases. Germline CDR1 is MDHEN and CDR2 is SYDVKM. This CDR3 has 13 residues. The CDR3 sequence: CASSLQVLYGYTF. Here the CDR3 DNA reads TGTGCCAGCAGTTTACAGGTTCTCTATGGCTACACCTTC.

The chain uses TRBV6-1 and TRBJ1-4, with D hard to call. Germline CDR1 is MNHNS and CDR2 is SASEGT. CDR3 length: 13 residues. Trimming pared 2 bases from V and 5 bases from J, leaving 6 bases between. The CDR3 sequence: CASSERRNEKLFF. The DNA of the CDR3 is TGTGCCAGCAGTGAACGCAGGAATGAAAAACTGTTTTTT.

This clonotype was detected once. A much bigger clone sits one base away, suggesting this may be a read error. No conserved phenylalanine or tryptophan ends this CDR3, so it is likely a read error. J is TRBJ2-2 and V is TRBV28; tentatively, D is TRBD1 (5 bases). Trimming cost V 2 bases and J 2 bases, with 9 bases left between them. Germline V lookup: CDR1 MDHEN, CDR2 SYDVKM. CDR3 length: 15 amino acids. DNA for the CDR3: TGTGCCAGCAGTTTAAGGGGCGCAAACACCGGGGAGCTGTTTTCT. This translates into CASSLRGANTGELFS.

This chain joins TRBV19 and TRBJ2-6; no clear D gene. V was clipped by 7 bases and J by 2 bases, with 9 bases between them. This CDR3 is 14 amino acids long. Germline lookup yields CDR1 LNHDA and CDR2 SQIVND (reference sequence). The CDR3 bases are TGTGCCAGTAATGAGAGCCCTGGGGCCAACGTCCTGACTTTC. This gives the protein CASNESPGANVLTF.

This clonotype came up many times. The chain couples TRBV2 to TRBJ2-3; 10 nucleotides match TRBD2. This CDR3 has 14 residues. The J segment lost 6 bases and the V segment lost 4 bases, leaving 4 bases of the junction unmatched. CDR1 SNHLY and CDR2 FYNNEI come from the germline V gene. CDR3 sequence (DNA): TGTGCCAGCAGTGGCTCTAGCGGGAGTGATACGCAGTATTTT. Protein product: CASSGSSGSDTQYF.

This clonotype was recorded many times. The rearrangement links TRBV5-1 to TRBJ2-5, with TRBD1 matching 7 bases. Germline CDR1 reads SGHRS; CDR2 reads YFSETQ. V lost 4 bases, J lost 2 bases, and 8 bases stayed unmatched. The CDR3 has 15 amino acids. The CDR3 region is CASSGMTGPQETQYF. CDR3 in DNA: TGCGCCAGCAGCGGAATGACAGGGCCTCAAGAGACCCAGTACTTC.

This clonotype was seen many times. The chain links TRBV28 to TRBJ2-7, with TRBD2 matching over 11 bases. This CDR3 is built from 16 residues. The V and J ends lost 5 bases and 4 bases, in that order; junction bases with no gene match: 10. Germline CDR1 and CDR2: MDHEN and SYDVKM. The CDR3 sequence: CASSHLAGGEGYEQYF. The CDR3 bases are TGTGCCAGCAGTCATCTAGCGGGAGGAGAGGGATACGAGCAGTACTTC. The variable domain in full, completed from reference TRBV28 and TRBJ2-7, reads DVKVTQSSRYLVKRTGEKVFLECVQDMDHENMFWYRQDPGLGLRLIYFSYDVKMKEKGDIPEGYSVSREKKERFSLILESASTNQTSMYLCASSHLAGGEGYEQYFGPGTRLTVT.

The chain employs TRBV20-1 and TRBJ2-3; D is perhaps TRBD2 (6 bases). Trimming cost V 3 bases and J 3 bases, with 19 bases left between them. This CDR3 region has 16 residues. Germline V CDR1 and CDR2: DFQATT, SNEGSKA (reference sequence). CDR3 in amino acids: CSASGVRDLRTDTQYF. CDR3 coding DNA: TGCAGTGCTAGTGGGGTGCGGGACTTGAGAACAGATACGCAGTATTTT.